This T cell receptor beta chain was observed in a study of blood T cell repertoires in COVID-19. Study details: The United States, Italy and Spain provided the acute and convalescent COVID-19 samples.

Generated by immunoSEQ multiplex PCR, the TCRdb table keeps only in-frame clones and is missing some. The table has 90,000 to 120,000 clones, roughly 80% seen once. The V gene lost 1 base and the J gene lost 6 bases, with 13 bases spanning the gap. This CDR3 contains 14 residues. Germline V lookup: CDR1 SGHKS, CDR2 YYEKEE (reference sequence). The sequenced sample was peripheral blood. This clonotype was obtained from a man between 65 and 85 years old with active or convalescent COVID-19. The chain has TRBV5-5 and TRBJ1-1; tentative D call: TRBD1 (6 bases). CDR3 DNA: TGTGCCAGCAGCTTGCTTTTCCCAGGGGCTGAAGCTTTCTTT. Translating it yields CASSLLFPGAEAFF.